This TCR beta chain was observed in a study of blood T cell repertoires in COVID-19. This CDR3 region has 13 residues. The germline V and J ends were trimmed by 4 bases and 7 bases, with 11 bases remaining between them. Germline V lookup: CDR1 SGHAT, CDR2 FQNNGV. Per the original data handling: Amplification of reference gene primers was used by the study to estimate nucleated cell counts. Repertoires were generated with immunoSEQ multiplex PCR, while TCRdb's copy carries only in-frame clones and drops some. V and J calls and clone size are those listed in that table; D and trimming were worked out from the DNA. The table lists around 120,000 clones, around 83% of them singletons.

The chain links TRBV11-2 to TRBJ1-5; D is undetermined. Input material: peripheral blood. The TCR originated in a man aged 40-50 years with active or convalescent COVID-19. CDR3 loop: CASSSNSGQPQHF. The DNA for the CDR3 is TGTGCCAGCAGCTCCAACAGCGGCCAGCCCCAGCATTTT.